The sequence of this T cell receptor (beta chain) was determined in a study of blood T cells in healthy people across ages. The use of a sample-barcoded 5' primer and a J-beta primer mix characterized a second PCR of roughly 6 to 12 cycles. Through a template-switch adaptor with 12 random nucleotides, each cDNA molecule received a tag. TCRdb redid the calling of the 5' RACE reads with MiXCR, one entry per CDR3 protein. Seen here are 600,000 to 900,000 distinct CDR3 sequences, more than 25% observed once, and the top ten hold roughly 3.1%. This clonotype showed up just a few times. Germline V gene lookup returns CDR1 MNHNY and CDR2 SVGAGI (reference sequence). Trimming stripped 6 bases from V and 4 bases from J, with 12 bases between. The CDR3 sequence is 14 residues long. This sample also belongs to another study, concerning T cells of mothers and their children.

This sequence was found in a boy aged 10-17 years in good health. Sample: blood. The chain employs TRBV6-6 and TRBJ1-4; D may be TRBD1 (6 bases). The CDR3 DNA sequence: TGTGCCAGCAGGGAGGACAGCCTTAATGAAAAACTGTTTTTT. Translating it yields CASREDSLNEKLFF.